The 8 T cell receptor beta chains presented below share a single source sample, sequenced in a study of massively parallel sequencing of T cell beta chains. MiXCR was run by TCRdb on the 5' RACE reads, yielding one entry per CDR3 protein. Among about 4,300 distinct CDR3 sequences listed, less than 50% were seen once. Sequenced material: commercial RNA from peripheral blood pooled from many donors. These receptors all stem from a pool of human donors in good health; the sample was commercial RNA pooled from many donors.

Concerning this clonotype itself: A junction boundary mismatches the germline segment, possibly from a read error. The gene calls are TRBV6-2 or TRBV6-3 and TRBJ1-1; TRBD1 agrees at 8 bases. Germline V lookup: CDR1 MNHEY, CDR2 SVGEGT. The CDR3 is 13 residues long. CDR3 sequence reads: CASIYQGTGEAFF. CDR3 coding DNA: TGTGCCAGCATTTACCAAGGGACAGGTGAAGCTTTCTTT.

The rearrangement uses TRBV9 and TRBJ2-6; D gene unclear. Trimming took 2 bases from V and 2 from J, leaving 2 bases between them. CDR3 size: 13 residues. Germline V CDR1 and CDR2: SGDLS, YYNGEE. CDR3 DNA: TGTGCCAGCAGCGTCGCTGGGGCCAACGTCCTGACTTTC. Its protein product is CASSVAGANVLTF. The variable domain in full, completed from reference TRBV9 and TRBJ2-6, reads DSGVTQTPKHLITATGQRVTLRCSPRSGDLSVYWYQQSLDQGLQFLIQYYNGEERAKGNILERFSAQQFPDLHSELNLSSLELGDSALYFCASSVAGANVLTFGAGSRLTVL.

The chain recombines TRBV5-1 with TRBJ1-4; unclear D gene. CDR1 is SGHRS, CDR2 YFSETQ, per germline. The CDR3 is 13 amino acids. V was cut by 3 bases and J by 0 bases, with 3 bases left in between. DNA of the CDR3: TGCGCCAGCAGCTCCGCAACTAATGAAAAACTGTTTTTT. Protein product: CASSSATNEKLFF.

This clonotype was detected a few times. The chain combines TRBV7-2 with TRBJ1-2; perhaps TRBD1 as D (5 bases). Trimming left V 4 bases short and J 6 bases short, with 15 bases between. Germline CDR1 SGHTA, CDR2 FQGNSA. The CDR3 contains 14 residues. Here the CDR3 DNA reads TGTGCCAGCAGCTGGGGCCTAAGGGGCGATGGCTACACCTTC. Its translation is CASSWGLRGDGYTF. Combining the CDR3 with reference TRBV7-2 and TRBJ1-2 gives the whole variable domain GAGVSQSPSNKVTEKGKDVELRCDPISGHTALYWYRQSLGQGLEFLIYFQGNSAPDKSGLPSDRFSAERTGGSVSTLTIQRTQQEDSAVYLCASSWGLRGDGYTFGSGTRLTVV.

The chain links TRBV29-1 to TRBJ2-7; 9 bases map to TRBD1. Per germline, CDR1 SQVTM and CDR2 ANQGSEA. Trimming removed 1 base from V and 2 bases from J; junction bases left unmatched: 3. The CDR3 has 14 residues. CDR3 region: CSVEVGTGPYEQYF. CDR3 DNA: TGCAGCGTTGAAGTGGGGACAGGGCCCTACGAGCAGTACTTC.

The V gene is TRBV20-1, the J gene TRBJ2-5; D perhaps matches TRBD1 (5 bases). Trimming took 7 bases from V and 5 from J, leaving 14 bases between them. Per the germline V gene, CDR1 is DFQATT and CDR2 is SNEGSKA (reference sequence). The CDR3 covers 12 residues. The CDR3 sequence is CSEEGEGETQYF. The DNA for the CDR3 is TGCAGTGAAGAAGGGGAAGGCGAGACCCAGTACTTC.

This clonotype was observed a few times. The V gene is TRBV20-1, the J gene TRBJ1-4; D unclear. The CDR3 extends over 11 amino acids. Trimming pared 3 bases from V and 6 bases from J, leaving 5 bases between. The germline V gene has CDR1 DFQATT and CDR2 SNEGSKA (reference sequence). CDR3 DNA: TGCAGTGCTAGTCTATATGAAAAACTGTTTTTT. Encoded protein: CSASLYEKLFF.

The CDR3 loop reads CASSLGGAETEAFF. The DNA for the CDR3 is TGTGCCAGCAGCTTAGGGGGCGCGGAGACTGAAGCTTTCTTT. The genes are TRBV11-3 and TRBJ1-1, with D maybe TRBD1 (5 bases). The CDR3 is 14 residues long. CDR1 and CDR2 (germline): SGHNT, YENEEA. V lost 1 base, J lost 5 bases, and 11 bases lay in between.